The entry that follows covers one T cell receptor (beta chain) sequence. These data belong to a study of OX40 agonist ivuxolimab in advanced cancers. Germline values: CDR1 KGHSH, CDR2 LQKENI. The germline V and J ends were trimmed by 6 bases and 1 base, with 6 bases remaining between them. The CDR3 runs 13 residues. Using immunoSEQ multiplex PCR, the repertoire was profiled, and TCRdb retains in-frame clones only, with some absent. This table holds approximately 90,000 clones, approximately 88% found once. The sequenced sample was CD4+ or CD8+ T cells sorted from blood, obtained in a trial of the OX40 agonist ivuxolimab. The sequence was collected from an adult with an advanced solid tumor such as melanoma, head and neck, liver or kidney cancer. The chain uses TRBV18 and TRBJ2-2, with D uncertain. For the CDR3, the DNA is TGTGCCAGCTCGCCGAAGAACACCGGGGAGCTGTTTTTT. Protein: CASSPKNTGELFF.